One and the same sample provided the 9 T cell receptor beta chains below, sequenced in a study of shared clonotypes between healthy human individuals. The table came from immunoSEQ multiplex PCR; TCRdb's copy has only in-frame clones and leaves some out. In the table there are over 2 million clones, around 90% of which are singletons. Input material: naive CD4+ T cells from PBMCs. Documented subset: CD45RA+ positively selected. The receptors were gathered from a man aged 18 to 30 in good health. Some clones in this sample may be carry-over from other donors' samples.

The rearrangement joins TRBV4-2 to TRBJ2-3; the D is unclear. Per the germline V gene, CDR1 is LGHNA and CDR2 is YNFKEQ. Deletions cut 5 bases from V and 3 bases from J, with 9 bases between. The CDR3 contains 13 residues. CDR3 region: CASSALKTDTQYF. The CDR3 DNA sequence: TGTGCCAGCAGCGCCCTCAAGACAGATACGCAGTATTTT.

V gene TRBV11-3 combines with J gene TRBJ2-1, with D unclear. V lost 1 base and J lost 7, with 11 bases in between. The CDR3 consists of 14 residues. CDR1 SGHNT and CDR2 YENEEA come from the germline V gene. The CDR3 DNA reads as TGTGCCAGCAGCTTAGGATCGTCGCGGAATGAGCAGTTCTTC. Protein: CASSLGSSRNEQFF. Full variable domain (rest looked up from reference TRBV11-3 and TRBJ2-1): EAGVVQSPRYKIIEKKQPVAFWCNPISGHNTLYWYLQNLGQGPELLIRYENEEAVDDSQLPKDRFSAERLKGVDSTLKIQPAELGDSAVYLCASSLGSSRNEQFFGPGTRLTVL.

This chain uses TRBV2 with TRBJ1-5; no clear D. The CDR3 is 16 residues long. Germline V gives CDR1 SNHLY, CDR2 FYNNEI. V dropped 3 bases and J dropped 1 base, with 13 bases sitting between them. The CDR3, as DNA: TGTGCCAGCAGTGAGGCCAGGAAAAGGAGCAATCAGCCCCAGCATTTT. Protein sequence: CASSEARKRSNQPQHF.

The chain carries TRBV2 and TRBJ2-3; maybe TRBD1 (5 bases). Germline V gives CDR1 SNHLY, CDR2 FYNNEI. V lost 1 base and J 5 bases, leaving 13 bases between the germline ends. The CDR3 totals 15 residues. The CDR3 sequence: CASSEEGRDRDTQYF. The DNA for the CDR3 is TGTGCCAGCAGTGAAGAAGGCAGGGATCGAGATACGCAGTATTTT.

The V and J genes are TRBV5-1 and TRBJ2-7; TRBD2 matches 8 bases. The CDR3 spans 18 residues. The trim removed 3 bases at V and 0 bases at J, leaving 14 bases unmatched. Germline assignment: CDR1 SGHRS and CDR2 YFSETQ. CDR3 in amino acids: CASSSPNKTSGFSYEQYF. The CDR3 DNA sequence: TGCGCCAGCAGCTCCCCAAACAAAACTAGCGGTTTCTCCTACGAGCAGTACTTC. The entire variable domain, with the rest obtained from reference TRBV5-1 and TRBJ2-7, is as follows: KAGVTQTPRYLIKTRGQQVTLSCSPISGHRSVSWYQQTPGQGLQFLFEYFSETQRNKGNFPGRFSGRQFSNSRSEMNVSTLELGDSALYLCASSSPNKTSGFSYEQYFGPGTRLTVT.

V is TRBV28 and J is TRBJ2-2; 9 nucleotides match TRBD1. Per the germline V gene, CDR1 is MDHEN and CDR2 is SYDVKM. The CDR3 sequence is 13 residues long. With 5 bases clipped from V and 6 bases from J, the junction kept 1 base outside the gene matches. CDR3 DNA: TGTGCCAGCAGTAGACAGGGGGCCGGGGAGCTGTTTTTT. Its protein product is CASSRQGAGELFF.

The CDR3 spells CASSASTSGETQYF. The DNA of the CDR3 is TGCGCCAGCAGCGCGTCGACTAGCGGAGAGACCCAGTACTTC. V is TRBV5-1 and J is TRBJ2-5; 9 bases agree with TRBD2. The germline gives CDR1 SGHRS, CDR2 YFSETQ. The CDR3 contains 14 residues. Unmatched junction bases numbered 5, after V lost 4 bases and J lost 4 bases.

This clone was detected once. The J gene is TRBJ1-5, the V gene TRBV5-1; no reliable D call. Germline V gene sequence: CDR1 SGHRS, CDR2 YFSETQ. V dropped 3 bases and J dropped 7 bases, with 14 bases sitting between them. The CDR3 has 14 residues. CDR3 DNA sequence: TGCGCCAGCAGCTCCGACGGATCGGGACAGCCCCAGCATTTT. Translating gives CASSSDGSGQPQHF.

On this clone: This sample also contains other DNA sequences that code for the same CDR3. This chain joins TRBV7-9 and TRBJ2-2, with unresolved D. The CDR3 loop spans 14 amino acids. Trimming stripped 1 base from V and 1 base from J, with 4 bases between. From germline, CDR1 is SEHNR and CDR2 FQNEAQ (reference sequence). The CDR3 region is CASSLGQNTGELFF. Here the CDR3 DNA reads TGTGCCAGCAGCTTAGGACAGAACACCGGGGAGCTGTTTTTT.